The present T cell receptor (beta chain) was sequenced within a study of blood T cell repertoires in COVID-19. This CDR3 has 15 residues. Germline-derived CDR1 and CDR2 are SGHVS and FQNEAQ. The V gene lost 5 bases and the J gene lost 3 bases, with 14 bases spanning the gap. The repertoire was sequenced with immunoSEQ multiplex PCR; TCRdb's copy has only in-frame clones and lacks some. This table holds about 180,000 clones, about 90% found once. The rearrangement links TRBV7-8 to TRBJ1-5; maybe TRBD1 (5 bases). The sequencing sample was made of PBMCs or T cells enriched from blood (not recorded which). The receptor comes from a human donor with acute COVID-19. The donor label of this sample is uncertain. The CDR3 bases are TGTGCCAGCAGCCCCGATAGGGGTTTCAATCAGCCCCAGCATTTT. Its protein product is CASSPDRGFNQPQHF.